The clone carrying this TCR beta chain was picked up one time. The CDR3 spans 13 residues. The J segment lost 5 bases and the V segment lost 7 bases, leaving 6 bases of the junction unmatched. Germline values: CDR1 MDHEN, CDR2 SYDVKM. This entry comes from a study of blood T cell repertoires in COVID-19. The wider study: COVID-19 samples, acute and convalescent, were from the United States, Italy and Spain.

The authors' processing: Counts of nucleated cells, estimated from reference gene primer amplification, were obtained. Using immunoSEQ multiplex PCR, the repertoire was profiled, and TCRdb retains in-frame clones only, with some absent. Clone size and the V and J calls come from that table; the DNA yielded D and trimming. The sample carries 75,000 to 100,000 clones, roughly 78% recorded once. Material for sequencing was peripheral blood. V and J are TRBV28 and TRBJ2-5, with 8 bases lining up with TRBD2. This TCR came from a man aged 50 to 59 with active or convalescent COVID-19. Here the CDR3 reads CASTLRGEETQYF. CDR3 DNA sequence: TGTGCCAGCACCCTGCGGGGGGAGGAGACCCAGTACTTC.